This T cell receptor beta chain is drawn from a study of beta chain features in type 1 diabetes. For the study at large: Age, gender, cell numbers and subset yield matched between patients and controls. Findings and caveats of the study: All four CD4+ subsets from Type 1 diabetes patients carried moderately but significantly shorter TCRB CDR3s. A PCR bias possibly favoring shorter templates would apply equally to patients and controls. High-TCR-expressing cells could be over-represented by cDNA sequencing.

Remarks on this clone: Its antigen is currently unknown.

Only one heparinised blood draw was taken per donor, and its volume averaged around 100 mL. V lost 4 bases to trimming and J lost 9 bases, with 22 bases between them. The CDR3 is made up of 15 amino acids. CDR1 ENHRY and CDR2 SYGVKD come from the germline V gene. Since all of the isolated RNA was reverse transcribed, expressed TCRB transcripts were what got sequenced. Method: immunoSEQ multiplex PCR; TCRdb's copy keeps in-frame clones and lacks some. The table shows roughly 300,000 clones, with approximately 9.9% occurring only once. This chain uses TRBV10-3 with TRBJ2-7; D call uncertain. Sequencing was done on a sample of central memory CD4+ T cells from blood. The sequence came from a man in his thirties or forties with type 1 diabetes. CDR3 region: CAISVSPDKDGVQYF. Here the CDR3 DNA reads TGTGCCATCAGTGTTTCTCCCGACAAAGATGGTGTGCAGTACTTC.